This entry lists 15 T cell receptor beta chains sequenced from one sample in a study of radiotherapy plus CTLA-4 blockade in lung cancer. Clones were sequenced by immunoSEQ multiplex PCR, and TCRdb holds only the in-frame ones, with some missing. The repertoire holds about 62,000 clones, 76% seen once, with roughly 3.1% in the top ten. Specimen: peripheral blood, collected from a patient treated with radiotherapy plus ipilimumab. The receptors come from a human donor with non-small cell lung cancer who had a complete response to radiotherapy plus ipilimumab.

The chain employs TRBV5-1 and TRBJ1-1, with 9 bases identical to TRBD1. V dropped 0 bases and J dropped 8; count of bases not matched to a gene: 2. This CDR3 contains 13 residues. CDR1 SGHRS and CDR2 YFSETQ come from the germline V gene. Written as DNA, the CDR3 is TGCGCCAGCAGCTTGGGACAGGGGGAAGAAGCTTTCTTT. It encodes CASSLGQGEEAFF.

The genes are TRBV18 and TRBJ2-1; TRBD2 aligns across 9 bases. Germline CDR1 is KGHSH and CDR2 is LQKENI. The trim removed 2 bases at V and 13 bases at J, leaving 6 bases unmatched. CDR3 length equals 13 residues. The CDR3 reads CASSPSVAGEQFF. DNA of the CDR3: TGTGCCAGCTCACCATCGGTAGCGGGAGAACAGTTCTTC.

This clone was counted between two and nine times. The rearrangement uses TRBV21-1 and TRBJ1-3. TRBV21-1 is a pseudogene. This CDR3 contains 18 residues. The CDR3 coding sequence is TGTGCCAGCAGCAAAGAGAAGCGGCCGGGCGGGGCTGGAAACACCATATATTTT. Residues: CASSKEKRPGGAGNTIYF.

This sequence joins TRBV10-1 and TRBJ2-2; 10 bases are a match to TRBD1. The trim removed 10 bases at V and 5 bases at J, leaving 7 bases unmatched. This CDR3 comprises 14 residues. Germline V CDR1 and CDR2: WNHNN, SYGVQD (reference sequence). The CDR3 bases are TGCGCCACCGGGCGGACAGGGGGGACCGGGGAGCTGTTTTTT. It encodes CATGRTGGTGELFF.

The chain joins TRBV10-1 to TRBJ2-7; D perhaps matches TRBD2 (6 bases). The germline CDR1 and CDR2 sequences are WNHNN and SYGVQD (reference sequence). This CDR3 comprises 14 residues. The V gene lost 0 bases and the J gene lost 2 bases, with 8 bases spanning the gap. CDR3 bases: TGCGCCAGCAGTGAGTCTAGCGGTACCTACGAGCAGTACTTC. Protein product: CASSESSGTYEQYF.

This clone was detected only once. The chain is built from TRBV27 and TRBJ2-7; 9 bases are a match to TRBD2. From germline, CDR1 is MNHEY and CDR2 SMNVEV (reference sequence). After removal of 5 bases from V and 3 bases from J, the junction contained 8 bases not matched to a gene. The CDR3 contains 15 residues. CDR3 in amino acids: CASSSSSGSNYEQYF. CDR3 nucleotide sequence: TGTGCCAGCAGTAGCAGTAGCGGGAGTAACTACGAGCAGTACTTC.

This chain connects TRBV2 to TRBJ2-5; the match to TRBD2 covers 11 bases. This CDR3 has 15 amino acids. Per the germline V gene, CDR1 is SNHLY and CDR2 is FYNNEI. V lost 7 bases, J lost 2 bases, and 6 bases stayed unmatched. The chain's CDR3 is CASTYTSGGQETQYF. Written as DNA, the CDR3 is TGTGCCAGCACCTATACTAGCGGGGGACAAGAGACCCAGTACTTC.

CDR3 amino acids: CASRMMTSVPYEQYF. Here the CDR3 DNA reads TGTGCCAGCAGGATGATGACTAGCGTTCCCTACGAGCAGTACTTC. The chain combines TRBV2 with TRBJ2-7; TRBD2 matches at 8 bases. This CDR3 comprises 15 residues. With V trimmed by 6 bases and J by 2 bases, 9 bases remained unmatched. CDR1 is SNHLY, CDR2 FYNNEI, per germline.

In the case of this clone: The junction differs from germline at one of its ends, possibly a read error. Other DNA sequences in this specimen translate into the identical CDR3. The J gene is TRBJ1-6, the V gene TRBV5-6, with 9 positions matching TRBD1. CDR3 length: 16 residues. Germline assignment: CDR1 SGHDT and CDR2 YYEEEE. CDR3 DNA: TGTGCCAGTAGCTCGGCCGGGACAGGGCTAGTTTCACCCCTCCACTTT. Translated, it gives CASSSAGTGLVSPLHF.

V gene TRBV7-2 combines with J gene TRBJ2-2, with D perhaps matching TRBD1 (6 bases). Germline V gene lookup returns CDR1 SGHTA and CDR2 FQGNSA. V dropped 2 bases and J dropped 10 bases, with 20 bases sitting between them. This CDR3 region has 16 residues. CDR3 residues: CASSLFSGQGFPELFF. CDR3 coding DNA: TGTGCCAGCAGCTTATTCTCGGGGCAGGGGTTTCCGGAGCTGTTTTTT.

The chain joins TRBV2 to TRBJ1-5, with unresolved D. The CDR3 is made up of 15 amino acids. Trimming pared 3 bases from V and 0 bases from J, leaving 9 bases between. Germline lookup yields CDR1 SNHLY and CDR2 FYNNEI. In DNA form, the CDR3 reads TGTGCCAGCAGTGATGACTCTAATAGCAATCAGCCCCAGCATTTT. Protein: CASSDDSNSNQPQHF.

This rearrangement joins TRBV27 to TRBJ2-7; 9 nucleotides align to TRBD1. The J segment lost 4 bases and the V segment lost 6 bases, leaving 13 bases of the junction unmatched. The CDR3 extends over 16 amino acids. CDR1 is MNHEY and CDR2 is SMNVEV in the germline V gene (reference sequence). This chain's CDR3 is CASRVNGRQGGYEQYF. The CDR3 DNA reads TGTGCCAGCAGGGTTAACGGAAGACAGGGGGGTTACGAGCAGTACTTC.

The rearrangement joins TRBV9 to TRBJ2-6; TRBD2 matches 9 bases. The CDR3 covers 16 residues. Germline V CDR1 and CDR2: SGDLS, YYNGEE. Trimming cost V 0 bases and J 5 bases; bases outside gene matches: 3. The CDR3 nucleotides are TGTGCCAGCAGCGTAGGTGCTAGCGGGAGGGCCAACGTCCTGACTTTC. Translating gives CASSVGASGRANVLTF.

The V and J genes are TRBV30 and TRBJ2-3; 8 bases fit TRBD2. CDR1 GTSNPN and CDR2 SVGIG come from the germline V gene (reference sequence). J was trimmed by 0 bases and V by 0 bases; bases with no gene match: 5. The CDR3 is made up of 16 amino acids. The CDR3: CAWSVWTSKSTDTQYF. As DNA, the CDR3 is TGTGCCTGGAGTGTCTGGACTAGCAAAAGCACAGATACGCAGTATTTT. Complete variable domain (other parts from reference TRBV30 and TRBJ2-3): SQTIHQWPATLVQPVGSPLSLECTVEGTSNPNLYWYRQAAGRGLQLLFYSVGIGQISSEVPQNLSASRPQDRQFILSSKKLLLSDSGFYLCAWSVWTSKSTDTQYFGPGTRLTVL.

This chain connects TRBV6-6 to TRBJ2-5; possibly TRBD2 for D (6 bases). This CDR3 is built from 15 residues. Trimming removed 6 bases from V and 5 bases from J, with 19 bases in between. Germline V gives CDR1 MNHNY, CDR2 SVGAGI (reference sequence). DNA of the CDR3: TGTGCCAGCAGCCTGGGACTGTCCGCGAGGGAGACCCAGTACTTC. This encodes CASSLGLSARETQYF.